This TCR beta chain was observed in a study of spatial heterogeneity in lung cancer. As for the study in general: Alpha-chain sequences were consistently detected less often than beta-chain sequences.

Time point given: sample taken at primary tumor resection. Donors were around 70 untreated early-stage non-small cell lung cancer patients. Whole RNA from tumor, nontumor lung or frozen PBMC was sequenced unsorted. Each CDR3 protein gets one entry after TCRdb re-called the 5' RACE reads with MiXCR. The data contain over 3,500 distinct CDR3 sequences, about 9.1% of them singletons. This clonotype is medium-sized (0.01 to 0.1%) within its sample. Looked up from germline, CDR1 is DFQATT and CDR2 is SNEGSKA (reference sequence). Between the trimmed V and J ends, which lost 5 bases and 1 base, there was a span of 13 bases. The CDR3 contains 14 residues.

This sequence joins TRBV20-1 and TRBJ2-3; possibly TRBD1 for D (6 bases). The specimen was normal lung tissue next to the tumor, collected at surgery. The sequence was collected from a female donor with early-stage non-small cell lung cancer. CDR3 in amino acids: CSAGAGAGTDTQYF. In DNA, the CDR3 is TGCAGTGCTGGCGCAGGGGCCGGCACAGATACGCAGTATTTT.